The sequence of this T cell receptor beta chain was determined in a study of tumor-infiltrating lymphocytes in primary liver carcinoma. With a constant-region primer, TCR beta cDNA was made from approximately 450 ng of total RNA. ARM-PCR, slightly modified, supplied the TCR beta libraries through three nested multiplex PCR rounds. The first two PCR rounds used TRBV1-TRBV30 primers with a Cbeta primer, around 10 cycles each. A single record per CDR3 protein comes from TCRdb applying MiXCR to the multiplex PCR reads. This table has under 200,000 distinct CDR3 sequences, about 85% appearing once. DNA and RNA were both co-extracted from approximately 20-30 mg of bulk tissue that had not been sorted. Study-wide findings and caveats: Tumors significantly exceeded blood in top-250-clone fraction (p = 0.039).

The CDR3 has 15 amino acids. The germline gives CDR1 SGHDN, CDR2 FVKESK. In the case of this clonotype: The antigen is not known. Compared with germline, one end of the junction differs, possibly owing to a read error.

The chain joins TRBV14 to TRBJ2-7; D may correspond to TRBD1 or TRBD2 (5 bases each). Sequencing used tumor tissue from primary liver carcinoma. The receptor's source is a man aged 35-49 years with primary liver carcinoma and hepatitis B virus infection. The CDR3 DNA reads TGTCCCAGCAGCCCCTCGGGACGGAAACTTTACGAGCAGTACTTC. It yields the protein CPSSPSGRKLYEQYF.